Sequencing of this TCR beta chain was carried out in a study of blood T cell repertoires in COVID-19. Study information: There were acute and convalescent COVID-19 samples, and they came from the United States, Italy and Spain.

Method: immunoSEQ multiplex PCR; TCRdb's copy keeps in-frame clones and lacks some. The sample records under 250,000 clones, 83% being singletons. CDR3 length: 15 residues. With 9 bases removed from V and 0 bases from J, the gap between germline ends came to 16 bases. Germline V gives CDR1 KGHDR, CDR2 SFDVKD. Input material: peripheral blood. This sequence was found in a woman aged 40-49 years with active or convalescent COVID-19. V is TRBV24-1 and J is TRBJ1-2, with D perhaps TRBD1 (5 bases). CDR3: CATPVRGSPNYGYTF. The CDR3 DNA reads TGTGCCACCCCAGTTAGGGGCTCTCCTAACTATGGCTACACCTTC.